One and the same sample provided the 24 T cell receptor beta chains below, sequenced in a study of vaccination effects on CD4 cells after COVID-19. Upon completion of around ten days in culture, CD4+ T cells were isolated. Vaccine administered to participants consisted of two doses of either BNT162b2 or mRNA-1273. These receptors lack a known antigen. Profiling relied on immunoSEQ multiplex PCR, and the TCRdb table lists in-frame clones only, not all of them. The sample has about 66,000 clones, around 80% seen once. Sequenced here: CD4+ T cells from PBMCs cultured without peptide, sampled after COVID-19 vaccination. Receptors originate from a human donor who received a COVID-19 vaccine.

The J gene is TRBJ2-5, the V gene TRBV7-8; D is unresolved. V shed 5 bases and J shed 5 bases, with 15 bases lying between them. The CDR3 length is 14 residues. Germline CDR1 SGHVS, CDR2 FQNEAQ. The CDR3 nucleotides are TGTGCCAGCAGCAACCGGGCCCCTCGGGAGACCCAGTACTTC. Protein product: CASSNRAPRETQYF.

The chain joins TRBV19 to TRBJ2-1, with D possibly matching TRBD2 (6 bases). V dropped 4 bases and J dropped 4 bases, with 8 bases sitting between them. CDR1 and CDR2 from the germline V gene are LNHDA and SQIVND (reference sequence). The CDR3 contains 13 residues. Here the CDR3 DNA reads TGTGCCAGTAGTAGGGACTTGTACAATGAGCAGTTCTTC. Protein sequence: CASSRDLYNEQFF. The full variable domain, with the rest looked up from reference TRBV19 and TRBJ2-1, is DGGITQSPKYLFRKEGQNVTLSCEQNLNHDAMYWYRQDPGQGLRLIYYSQIVNDFQKGDIAEGYSVSREKKESFPLTVTSAQKNPTAFYLCASSRDLYNEQFFGPGTRLTVL.

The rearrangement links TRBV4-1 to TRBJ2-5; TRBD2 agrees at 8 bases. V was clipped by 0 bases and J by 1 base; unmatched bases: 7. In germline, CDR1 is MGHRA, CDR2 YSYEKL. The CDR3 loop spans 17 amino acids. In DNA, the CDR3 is TGCGCCAGCAGCCAAGATAGGCGGGGGGCTATCCAAGAGACCCAGTACTTC. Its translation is CASSQDRRGAIQETQYF.

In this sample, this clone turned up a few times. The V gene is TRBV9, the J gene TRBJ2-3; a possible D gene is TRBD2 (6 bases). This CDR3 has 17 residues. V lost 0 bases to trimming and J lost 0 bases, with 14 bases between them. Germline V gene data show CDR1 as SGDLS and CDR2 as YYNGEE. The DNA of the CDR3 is TGTGCCAGCAGCGTAGGGGTGCGGGGCGGGAGCACAGATACGCAGTATTTT. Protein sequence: CASSVGVRGGSTDTQYF.

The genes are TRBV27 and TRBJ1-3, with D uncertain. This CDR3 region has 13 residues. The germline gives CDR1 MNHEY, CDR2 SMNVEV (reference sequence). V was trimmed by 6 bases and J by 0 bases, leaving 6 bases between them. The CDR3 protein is CASRRSSGNTIYF. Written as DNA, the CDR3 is TGTGCCAGCAGAAGGAGCTCTGGAAACACCATATATTTT.

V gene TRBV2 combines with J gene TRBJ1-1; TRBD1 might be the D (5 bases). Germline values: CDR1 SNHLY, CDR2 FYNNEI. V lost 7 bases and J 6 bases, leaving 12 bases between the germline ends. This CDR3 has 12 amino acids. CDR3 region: CASIRREAEAFF. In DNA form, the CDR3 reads TGTGCCAGCATTCGCAGGGAGGCTGAAGCTTTCTTT.

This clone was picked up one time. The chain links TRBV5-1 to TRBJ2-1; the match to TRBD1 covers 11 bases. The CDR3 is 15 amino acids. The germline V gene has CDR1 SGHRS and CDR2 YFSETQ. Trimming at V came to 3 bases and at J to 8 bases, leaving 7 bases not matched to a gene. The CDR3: CASSSGTGGGDEQFF. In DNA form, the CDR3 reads TGCGCCAGCAGCTCCGGGACAGGGGGTGGAGATGAGCAGTTCTTC.

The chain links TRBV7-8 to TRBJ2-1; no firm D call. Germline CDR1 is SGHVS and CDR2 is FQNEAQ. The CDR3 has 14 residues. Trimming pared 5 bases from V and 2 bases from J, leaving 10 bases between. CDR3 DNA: TGTGCCAGCAGCCGCCGGCTTGCCTACAATGAGCAGTTCTTC. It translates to CASSRRLAYNEQFF.

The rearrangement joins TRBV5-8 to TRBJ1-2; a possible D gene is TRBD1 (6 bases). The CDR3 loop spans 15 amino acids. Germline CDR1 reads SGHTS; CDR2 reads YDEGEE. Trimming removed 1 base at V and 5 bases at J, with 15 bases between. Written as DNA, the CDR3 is TGTGCCAGCAGCTTGAAAAACAGGGAGTATTATGGCTACACCTTC. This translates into CASSLKNREYYGYTF.

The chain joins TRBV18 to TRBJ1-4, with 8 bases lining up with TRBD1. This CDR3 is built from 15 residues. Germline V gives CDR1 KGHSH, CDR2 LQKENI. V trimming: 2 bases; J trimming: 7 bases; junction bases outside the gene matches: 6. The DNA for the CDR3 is TGTGCCAGCTCACCATTTGGACAGGGCGGTGAAAAACTGTTTTTT. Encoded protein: CASSPFGQGGEKLFF.

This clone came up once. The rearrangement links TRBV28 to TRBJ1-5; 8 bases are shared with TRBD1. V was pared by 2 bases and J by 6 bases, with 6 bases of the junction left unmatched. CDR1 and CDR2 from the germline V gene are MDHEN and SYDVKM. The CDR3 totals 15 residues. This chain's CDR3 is CASSLGRGQSQPQHF. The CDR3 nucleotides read TGTGCCAGCAGTTTAGGCAGGGGGCAAAGTCAGCCCCAGCATTTT.

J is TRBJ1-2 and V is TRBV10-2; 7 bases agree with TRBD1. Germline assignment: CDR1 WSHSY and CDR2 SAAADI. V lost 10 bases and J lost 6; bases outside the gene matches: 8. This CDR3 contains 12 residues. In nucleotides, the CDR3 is TGCGCCACCCGAAGACAGGGAAATGGCTACACCTTC. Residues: CATRRQGNGYTF.

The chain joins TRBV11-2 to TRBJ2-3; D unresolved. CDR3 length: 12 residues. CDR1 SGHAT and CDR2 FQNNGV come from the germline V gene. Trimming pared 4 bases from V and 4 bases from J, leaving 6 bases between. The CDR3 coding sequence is TGTGCCAGCAGCTGGCTAGCAGATACGCAGTATTTT. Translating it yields CASSWLADTQYF.

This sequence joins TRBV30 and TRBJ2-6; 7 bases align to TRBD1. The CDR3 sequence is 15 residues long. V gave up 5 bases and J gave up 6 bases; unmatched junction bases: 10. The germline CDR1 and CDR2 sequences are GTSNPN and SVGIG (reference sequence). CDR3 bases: TGTGCCTGGGGGATACAGGGGTCCGCGGCCAACGTCCTGACTTTC. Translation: CAWGIQGSAANVLTF.

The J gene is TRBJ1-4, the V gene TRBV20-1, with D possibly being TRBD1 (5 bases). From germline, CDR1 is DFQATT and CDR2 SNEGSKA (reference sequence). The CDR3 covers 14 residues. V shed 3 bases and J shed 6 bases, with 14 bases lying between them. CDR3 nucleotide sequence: TGCAGTGCTAGTGCTGGGGGGGTGGATGAAAAACTGTTTTTT. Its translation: CSASAGGVDEKLFF.

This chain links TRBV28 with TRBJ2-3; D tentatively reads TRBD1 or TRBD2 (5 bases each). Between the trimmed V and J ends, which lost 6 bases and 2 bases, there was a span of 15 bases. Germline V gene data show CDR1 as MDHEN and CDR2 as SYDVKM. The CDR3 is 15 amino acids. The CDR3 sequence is CASRGRGVNTDTQYF. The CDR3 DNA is TGTGCCAGCAGGGGTAGAGGGGTAAACACAGATACGCAGTATTTT.

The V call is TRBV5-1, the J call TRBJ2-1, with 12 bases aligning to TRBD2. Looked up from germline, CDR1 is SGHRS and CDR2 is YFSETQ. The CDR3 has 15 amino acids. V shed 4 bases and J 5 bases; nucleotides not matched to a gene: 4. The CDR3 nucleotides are TGCGCCAGCAGCCTTCTAGCGGGGGGGGACAATGAGCAGTTCTTC. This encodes CASSLLAGGDNEQFF.

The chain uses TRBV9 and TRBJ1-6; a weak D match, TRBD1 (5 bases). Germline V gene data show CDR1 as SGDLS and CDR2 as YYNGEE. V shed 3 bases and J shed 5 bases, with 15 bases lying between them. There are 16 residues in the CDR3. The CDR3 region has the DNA TGTGCCAGCAGCGCGGGGGGGGATCTCCATAATTCACCCCTCCACTTT. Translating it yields CASSAGGDLHNSPLHF. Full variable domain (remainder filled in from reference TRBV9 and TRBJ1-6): DSGVTQTPKHLITATGQRVTLRCSPRSGDLSVYWYQQSLDQGLQFLIQYYNGEERAKGNILERFSAQQFPDLHSELNLSSLELGDSALYFCASSAGGDLHNSPLHFGNGTRLTVT.

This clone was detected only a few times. DNA for the CDR3: TGTGCCAGCAGGGCACAGGGGTCTGGAAACACCATATATTTT. It codes for CASRAQGSGNTIYF. The chain combines TRBV5-6 with TRBJ1-3, with 7 bases aligning to TRBD1. The CDR3 loop spans 14 amino acids. Germline loops: CDR1 SGHDT, CDR2 YYEEEE. V was pared by 5 bases and J by 1 base, with 3 bases of the junction left unmatched.

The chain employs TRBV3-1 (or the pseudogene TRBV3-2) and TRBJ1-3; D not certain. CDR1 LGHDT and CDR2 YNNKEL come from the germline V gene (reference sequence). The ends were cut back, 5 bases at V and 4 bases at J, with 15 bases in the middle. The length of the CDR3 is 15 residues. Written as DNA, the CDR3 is TGTGCCAGCAGCATAGGTCCTCTCAGAGGAAACACCATATATTTT. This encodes CASSIGPLRGNTIYF.

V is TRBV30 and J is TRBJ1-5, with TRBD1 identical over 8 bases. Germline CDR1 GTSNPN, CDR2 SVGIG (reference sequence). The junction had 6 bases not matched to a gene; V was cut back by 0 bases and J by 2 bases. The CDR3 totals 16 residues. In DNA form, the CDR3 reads TGTGCCTGGAGTGTACTAGGACAGGGTGGCAATCAGCCCCAGCATTTT. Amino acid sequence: CAWSVLGQGGNQPQHF. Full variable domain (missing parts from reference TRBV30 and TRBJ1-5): SQTIHQWPATLVQPVGSPLSLECTVEGTSNPNLYWYRQAAGRGLQLLFYSVGIGQISSEVPQNLSASRPQDRQFILSSKKLLLSDSGFYLCAWSVLGQGGNQPQHFGDGTRLSIL.

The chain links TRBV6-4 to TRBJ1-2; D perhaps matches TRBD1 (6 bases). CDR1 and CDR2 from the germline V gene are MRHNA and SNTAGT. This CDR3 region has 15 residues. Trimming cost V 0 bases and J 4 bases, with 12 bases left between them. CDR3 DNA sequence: TGTGCCAGCAGTGACTCTCGCAGGGGACCCTATGGCTACACCTTC. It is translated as CASSDSRRGPYGYTF.

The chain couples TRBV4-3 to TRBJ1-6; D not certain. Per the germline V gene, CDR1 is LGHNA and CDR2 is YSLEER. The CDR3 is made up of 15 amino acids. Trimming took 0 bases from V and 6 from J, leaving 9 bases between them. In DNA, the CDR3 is TGCGCCAGCAGCCAAGATCTGAGCAGTAATTCACCCCTCCACTTT. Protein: CASSQDLSSNSPLHF.

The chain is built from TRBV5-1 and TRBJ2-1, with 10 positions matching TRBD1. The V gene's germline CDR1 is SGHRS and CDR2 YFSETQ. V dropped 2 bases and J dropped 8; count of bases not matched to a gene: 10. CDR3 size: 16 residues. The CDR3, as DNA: TGCGCCAGCAGCTTTTTGGGGGACAGGGGTATACATGAGCAGTTCTTC. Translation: CASSFLGDRGIHEQFF. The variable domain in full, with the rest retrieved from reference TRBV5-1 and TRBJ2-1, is KAGVTQTPRYLIKTRGQQVTLSCSPISGHRSVSWYQQTPGQGLQFLFEYFSETQRNKGNFPGRFSGRQFSNSRSEMNVSTLELGDSALYLCASSFLGDRGIHEQFFGPGTRLTVL.